These 22 T cell receptor beta chains share one sample of origin, sequenced in a study of neurological immune-mediated disorders. MiXCR, run by TCRdb on the 5' RACE reads, gives a single entry per CDR3 protein. Of about 79,000 distinct CDR3 sequences detected, roughly 13% appear once; the ten largest clones hold 6.5% to 8%. What was sequenced was PBMCs. Every receptor here comes from a woman aged 50 to 60 in good health.

This clonotype appeared many times. The V call is TRBV28, the J call TRBJ2-1, with 10 bases lining up with TRBD1. Germline V gene lookup returns CDR1 MDHEN and CDR2 SYDVKM. After removal of 6 bases from V and 8 bases from J, the junction contained 10 bases not matched to a gene. This CDR3 has 15 amino acids. Here the CDR3 reads CASSQTGGAMDEQFF. CDR3 DNA: TGTGCCAGCAGCCAGACAGGGGGCGCGATGGATGAGCAGTTCTTC.

In this sample, this clonotype turned up many times. This chain links TRBV7-2 with TRBJ2-7; D is undetermined. From germline, CDR1 is SGHTA and CDR2 FQGNSA. CDR3 length: 14 residues. With 5 bases removed from V and 6 bases from J, the gap between germline ends came to 17 bases. CDR3 in DNA: TGTGCCAGCAGCGGCGGCCGGACGCATCTCGAGCAGTACTTC. Its protein product is CASSGGRTHLEQYF.

This clonotype was observed many times. The chain combines TRBV6-1 with TRBJ2-3, with TRBD2 matching 8 bases. The CDR3 contains 14 residues. The V and J ends lost 5 bases and 2 bases, in that order; junction bases with no gene match: 3. Germline loops: CDR1 MNHNS, CDR2 SASEGT. The CDR3: CASSIAGYTDTQYF. The CDR3 nucleotides are TGTGCCAGCAGTATAGCGGGGTACACAGATACGCAGTATTTT.

Many counts were recorded for this clonotype. The chain combines TRBV10-3 with TRBJ2-7; 9 bases line up with TRBD1. J gave up 4 bases and V 5 bases, and 6 bases lay outside the gene matches. CDR3 length equals 14 residues. The germline V gene encodes CDR1 ENHRY and CDR2 SYGVKD. DNA for the CDR3: TGTGCCATCAGTCGCTCCGGGACAGGGTACGAGCAGTACTTC. As protein: CAISRSGTGYEQYF.

This clonotype was seen ten or more times. The rearrangement links TRBV7-9 to TRBJ2-7; TRBD1 matches at 8 bases. The germline CDR1 and CDR2 sequences are SEHNR and FQNEAQ (reference sequence). The CDR3 loop spans 14 amino acids. The V segment lost 6 bases and the J segment 5 bases; nucleotides outside the gene matches: 9. The CDR3 nucleotides are TGTGCCAGCAGTTCATTCGACAGGGGCCACGAGCAGTACTTC. It yields the protein CASSSFDRGHEQYF.

There are many counts of this clonotype. This chain links TRBV5-1 with TRBJ2-3, with 9 bases matching TRBD2. V was clipped by 1 base and J by 5 bases; unmatched bases: 8. The CDR3 length is 16 residues. Germline V gives CDR1 SGHRS, CDR2 YFSETQ. CDR3 residues: CASSLYIKREVDTQYF. The CDR3 DNA follows: TGCGCCAGCAGCTTGTACATAAAGCGGGAGGTAGATACGCAGTATTTT.

This clonotype is medium-sized in the sample. The chain joins TRBV5-1 to TRBJ2-7; 7 bases match TRBD1. Germline CDR1 is SGHRS and CDR2 is YFSETQ. V trimming: 0 bases; J trimming: 0 bases; junction bases outside the gene matches: 3. The CDR3 covers 15 residues. DNA of the CDR3: TGCGCCAGCAGCTTGGGACAGGGACGCTCCTACGAGCAGTACTTC. It encodes CASSLGQGRSYEQYF.

Ten or more counts support this clonotype. The rearrangement joins TRBV12-3 or TRBV12-4 to TRBJ1-6; no firm D call. The length of the CDR3 is 14 residues. The ends were cut back, 3 bases at V and 9 bases at J, with 12 bases in the middle. CDR3 protein: CASSFQVSSSPLHF. In DNA form, the CDR3 reads TGTGCCAGCAGTTTTCAAGTTTCTTCTTCACCCCTCCACTTT.

In this sample, this clonotype turned up many times. The chain combines TRBV5-1 with TRBJ2-7; 10 bases map to TRBD1. Germline V gene lookup returns CDR1 SGHRS and CDR2 YFSETQ. Trimming at V came to 1 base and at J to 4 bases, leaving 11 bases not matched to a gene. There are 17 residues in the CDR3. CDR3 sequence (DNA): TGCGCCAGCAGCTTGTTGCCTGTGGGACAGGGGAGTTACGAGCAGTACTTC. This sequence encodes CASSLLPVGQGSYEQYF.

This clonotype has at least ten counts. The chain uses TRBV7-8 and TRBJ2-3; 9 bases are shared with TRBD2. V lost 3 bases to trimming and J lost 2 bases; unmatched junction nucleotides: 3. Germline CDR1 SGHVS, CDR2 FQNEAQ. The CDR3 spans 15 residues. CDR3 region: CASSFSSGNTDTQYF. The DNA for the CDR3 is TGTGCCAGCAGCTTTTCTAGCGGGAACACAGATACGCAGTATTTT.

This clonotype was seen only a few times. The J gene is TRBJ2-7, the V gene TRBV20-1; no reliable D call. Trimming took off 3 bases at V and 2 bases at J, with 17 bases between the two ends. This CDR3 has 15 amino acids. Germline CDR1 DFQATT, CDR2 SNEGSKA (reference sequence). The CDR3 here is CSARDSRMDPYEQYF. The CDR3 region has the DNA TGCAGTGCTAGGGATTCAAGGATGGATCCCTACGAGCAGTACTTC.

This clonotype has a count of ten or more. The V call is TRBV5-1, the J call TRBJ2-3, with 7 nucleotides matching TRBD2. The CDR3 totals 15 residues. V shed 2 bases and J 2 bases; nucleotides not matched to a gene: 5. CDR1 is SGHRS and CDR2 is YFSETQ in the germline V gene. CDR3 nucleotide sequence: TGCGCCAGCAGCTTAATAGCGGGTGACACAGATACGCAGTATTTT. It codes for CASSLIAGDTDTQYF. The full variable domain, its missing parts supplied by reference TRBV5-1 and TRBJ2-3, is KAGVTQTPRYLIKTRGQQVTLSCSPISGHRSVSWYQQTPGQGLQFLFEYFSETQRNKGNFPGRFSGRQFSNSRSEMNVSTLELGDSALYLCASSLIAGDTDTQYFGPGTRLTVL.

This clonotype showed up many times. This rearrangement joins TRBV28 to TRBJ2-1, with 9 bases identical to TRBD1. Germline V gives CDR1 MDHEN, CDR2 SYDVKM. After removal of 6 bases from V and 6 bases from J, the junction contained 12 bases not matched to a gene. The CDR3 spans 16 residues. CDR3 nucleotides: TGTGCCAGCAGCGAGATCGGGACAGGGATGTTCAATGAGCAGTTCTTC. It codes for CASSEIGTGMFNEQFF. Combining the CDR3 with reference TRBV28 and TRBJ2-1 gives the whole variable domain DVKVTQSSRYLVKRTGEKVFLECVQDMDHENMFWYRQDPGLGLRLIYFSYDVKMKEKGDIPEGYSVSREKKERFSLILESASTNQTSMYLCASSEIGTGMFNEQFFGPGTRLTVL.

This clonotype was observed at least ten times. The chain joins TRBV27 to TRBJ1-2; 10 nucleotides line up with TRBD1. Germline V lookup: CDR1 MNHEY, CDR2 SMNVEV (reference sequence). The CDR3 runs 15 residues. J lost 3 bases, V lost 5 bases, and 6 bases had no gene match. The CDR3 DNA sequence: TGTGCCAGCAGTCCAATCGGACAGGGGGACTATGGCTACACCTTC. Its translation is CASSPIGQGDYGYTF.

This clonotype was observed many times. The rearrangement joins TRBV14 to TRBJ2-2; perhaps TRBD2 as D (6 bases). Between the trimmed V and J ends, which lost 0 bases and 4 bases, there was a span of 9 bases. The CDR3 spans 15 residues. Looked up from germline, CDR1 is SGHDN and CDR2 is FVKESK. DNA for the CDR3: TGTGCCAGCAGCCAAGATCTAGCGATCACCGGGGAGCTGTTTTTT. Protein: CASSQDLAITGELFF.

The chain links TRBV19 to TRBJ2-7; a weak D match, TRBD1 (7 bases). V lost 6 bases and J lost 3, with 18 bases in between. Germline-derived CDR1 and CDR2 are LNHDA and SQIVND (reference sequence). The CDR3 is made up of 15 amino acids. The CDR3 DNA reads as TGTGCCAGTAGGCCTACCGGGACAGCGGGCTACGAGCAGTACTTC. This codes for CASRPTGTAGYEQYF.

This clonotype was observed at least ten times. The rearrangement links TRBV12-3 or TRBV12-4 to TRBJ2-1, with TRBD2 matching over 10 bases. Trimming cost V 4 bases and J 8 bases; bases outside gene matches: 14. The CDR3 contains 17 residues. Here the CDR3 reads CASSWGVGLAVPDEQFF. The CDR3, as DNA: TGTGCCAGCAGTTGGGGGGTCGGACTAGCGGTCCCCGATGAGCAGTTCTTC.

This clonotype was observed many times. The genes are TRBV3-1 and TRBJ2-6; the D gene is possibly TRBD2 (5 bases). CDR1 LGHDT and CDR2 YNNKEL come from the germline V gene (reference sequence). The CDR3 extends over 16 amino acids. Trimming took 6 bases from V and 0 from J, leaving 12 bases between them. CDR3 in amino acids: CASRPWTPSGANVLTF. CDR3 in DNA: TGTGCCAGCAGACCCTGGACTCCCTCTGGGGCCAACGTCCTGACTTTC.

This clonotype has ten or more counts. This chain uses TRBV15 with TRBJ2-1, with 15 bases matching TRBD2. J lost 7 bases, V lost 4 bases, and 5 bases had no gene match. CDR3 length: 16 amino acids. Germline CDR1 is LNHNV and CDR2 is YYDKDF (reference sequence). In DNA form, the CDR3 reads TGTGCCACCAGCACCCCAGGGACTAGCGGGAGGAATGAGCAGTTCTTC. Translated: CATSTPGTSGRNEQFF.

In its sample, this clonotype was seen many times. The CDR3 loop reads CASRDLSNEQFF. For the CDR3, the DNA is TGTGCCAGCAGGGACCTGAGCAATGAGCAGTTCTTC. The V call is TRBV7-9, the J call TRBJ2-1; D is ambiguous. Germline V CDR1 and CDR2: SEHNR, FQNEAQ (reference sequence). The CDR3 totals 12 residues. V shed 6 bases and J shed 6 bases, with 9 bases lying between them.

This clonotype was picked up many times. The V call is TRBV12-3 or TRBV12-4, the J call TRBJ2-4; D is possibly TRBD2 (6 bases). The CDR3 sequence is 13 residues long. V lost 4 bases, J lost 15 bases, and 19 bases lay in between. The CDR3 loop reads CASSSAIGGRWYF. In DNA form, the CDR3 reads TGTGCCAGCAGTTCAGCCATTGGGGGGAGGTGGTACTTC.

This clonotype appeared many times. This chain connects TRBV2 to TRBJ2-6, with 7 bases that match TRBD1. CDR1 and CDR2 from the germline V gene are SNHLY and FYNNEI. The junction had 15 bases not matched to a gene; V was cut back by 6 bases and J by 1 base. The CDR3 covers 19 residues. The CDR3 protein is CASSSVRDRTASGANVLTF. The CDR3 DNA reads TGTGCCAGCAGCAGCGTACGGGACAGAACCGCGTCTGGGGCCAACGTCCTGACTTTC.